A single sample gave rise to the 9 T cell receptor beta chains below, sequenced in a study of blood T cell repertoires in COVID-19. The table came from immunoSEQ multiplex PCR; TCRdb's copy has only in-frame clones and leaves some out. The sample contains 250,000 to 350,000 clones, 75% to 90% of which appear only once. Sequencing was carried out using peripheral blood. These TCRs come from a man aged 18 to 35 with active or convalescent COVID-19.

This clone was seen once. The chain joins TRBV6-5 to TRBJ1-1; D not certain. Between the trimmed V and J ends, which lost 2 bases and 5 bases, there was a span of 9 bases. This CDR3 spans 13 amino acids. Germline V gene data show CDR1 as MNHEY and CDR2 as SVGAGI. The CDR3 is CASSYREGTEAFF. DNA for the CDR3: TGTGCCAGCAGTTACAGGGAGGGAACTGAAGCTTTCTTT.

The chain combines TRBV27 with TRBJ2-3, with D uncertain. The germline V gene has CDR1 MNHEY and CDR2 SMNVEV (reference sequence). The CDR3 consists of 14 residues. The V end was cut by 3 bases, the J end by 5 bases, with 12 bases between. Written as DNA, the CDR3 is TGTGCCAGCAGTTTTTCCCTTGGCGGAGATACGCAGTATTTT. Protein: CASSFSLGGDTQYF.

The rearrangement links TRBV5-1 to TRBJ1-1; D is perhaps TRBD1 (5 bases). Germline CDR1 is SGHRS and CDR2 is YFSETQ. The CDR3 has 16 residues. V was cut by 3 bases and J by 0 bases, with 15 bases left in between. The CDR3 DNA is TGCGCCAGCAGCTGGGGACTGGGACGGGTGAACACTGAAGCTTTCTTT. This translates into CASSWGLGRVNTEAFF.

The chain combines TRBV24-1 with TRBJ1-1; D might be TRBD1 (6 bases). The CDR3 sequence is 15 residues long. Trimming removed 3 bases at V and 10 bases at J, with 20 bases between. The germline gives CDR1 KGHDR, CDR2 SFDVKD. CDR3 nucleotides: TGTGCCACCAGTGATCCCTTGGACAGCCATGGTCGAGCTTTCTTT. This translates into CATSDPLDSHGRAFF.

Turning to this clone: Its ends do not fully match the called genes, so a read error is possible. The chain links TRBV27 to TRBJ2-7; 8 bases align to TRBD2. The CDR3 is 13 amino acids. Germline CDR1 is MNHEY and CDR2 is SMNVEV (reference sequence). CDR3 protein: CASSLSMSGLATF. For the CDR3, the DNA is TGTGCCAGCAGTTTATCGATGAGTGGACTAGCTACGTTC.

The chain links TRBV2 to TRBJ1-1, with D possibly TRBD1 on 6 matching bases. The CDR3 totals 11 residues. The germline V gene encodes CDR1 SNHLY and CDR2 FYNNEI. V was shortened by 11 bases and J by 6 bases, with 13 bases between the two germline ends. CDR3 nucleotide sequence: TGTGCCGGCGGCGAGGGGGCTGAAGCTTTCTTT. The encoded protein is CAGGEGAEAFF.

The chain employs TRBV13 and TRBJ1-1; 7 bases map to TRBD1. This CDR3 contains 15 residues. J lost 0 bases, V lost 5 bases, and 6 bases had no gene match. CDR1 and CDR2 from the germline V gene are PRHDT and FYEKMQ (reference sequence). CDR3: CASSGDSRLNTEAFF. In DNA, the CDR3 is TGTGCCAGCAGCGGGGACAGCCGACTGAACACTGAAGCTTTCTTT.

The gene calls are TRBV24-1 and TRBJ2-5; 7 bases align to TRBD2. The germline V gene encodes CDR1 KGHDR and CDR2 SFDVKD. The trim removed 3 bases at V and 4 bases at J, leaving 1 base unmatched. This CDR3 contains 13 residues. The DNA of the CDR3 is TGTGCCACCAGTGATGGCGGGGGAGAGACCCAGTACTTC. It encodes CATSDGGGETQYF.

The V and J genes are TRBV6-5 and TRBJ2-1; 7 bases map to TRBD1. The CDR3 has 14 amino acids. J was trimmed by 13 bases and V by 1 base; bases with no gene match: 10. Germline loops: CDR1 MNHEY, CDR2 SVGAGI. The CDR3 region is CASSYYGTADDQFF. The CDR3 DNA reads TGTGCCAGCAGTTACTATGGGACAGCCGACGATCAGTTCTTC.